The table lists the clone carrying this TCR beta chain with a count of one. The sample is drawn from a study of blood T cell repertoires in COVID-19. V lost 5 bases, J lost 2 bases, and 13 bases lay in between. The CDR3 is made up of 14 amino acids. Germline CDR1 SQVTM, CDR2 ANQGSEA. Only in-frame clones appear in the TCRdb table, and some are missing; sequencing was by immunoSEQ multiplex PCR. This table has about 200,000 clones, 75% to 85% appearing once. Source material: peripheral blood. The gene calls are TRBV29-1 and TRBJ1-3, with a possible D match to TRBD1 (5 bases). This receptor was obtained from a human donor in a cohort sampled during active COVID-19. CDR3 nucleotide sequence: TGCAGCGTTCTCCTCCAGGGTGCTGGAAACACCATATATTTT. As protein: CSVLLQGAGNTIYF.